This T cell receptor beta chain was documented in a study of blood T cells in healthy people across ages. Study-wide findings and caveats: PBMC samples, being unsorted, prevented any conclusive comparison of naive and antigen-experienced cells. More naive CD4+ cells and higher diversity were found in long-lived than in aged donors. Age brought a roughly linear fall in TCR beta diversity measured per million T cells.

Notes on this clonotype: What it recognizes is unknown.

Primed by a sample-barcoded 5' primer and a J-beta primer mix, a second PCR proceeded for about 7 to 11 cycles. A template-switch adaptor with 12 random nucleotides tagged each cDNA molecule. Using its own MiXCR run on the 5' RACE reads, TCRdb lists one record per CDR3 protein. The data show more than 1,400,000 distinct CDR3 sequences, with 40% to 50% seen just once and roughly 7.9% held by the top ten. Germline V CDR1 and CDR2: SGHRS, YFSETQ. V lost 4 bases, J lost 5 bases, and 9 bases lay in between. The CDR3 is 13 residues long. Sequenced sample: blood. The clonotype was recovered from a woman aged 18-30 years in good health. This chain uses TRBV5-1 with TRBJ1-4; D uncertain. The CDR3 sequence: CASSNGLNEKLFF. CDR3 DNA: TGCGCCAGCAGCAACGGCCTGAATGAAAAACTGTTTTTT.